This TCR beta chain was sequenced during a study of cytomegalovirus exposure and HLA in healthy donors. The overall study: Out of 150 million to 200 million T cells, an earlier analysis found 117 million unique TCR beta sequences in total. Study-level points and caveats: Reportedly, TCR beta sequences accurately predicted HLA-A and HLA-B alleles in most subjects. DRB1 showed the most TCR associations and HLA-C the fewest in a later analysis, as rates varied by HLA locus.

On this clone itself: The antigen is not known.

PCR employed 60 Vbeta and 13 Jbeta primers. Assay: immunoSEQ multiplex PCR; the TCRdb copy retains only in-frame clones and omits some. The data show roughly 120,000 clones, approximately 76% seen once. After removal of 7 bases from V and 1 base from J, the junction contained 7 bases not matched to a gene. Germline CDR1 is SNHLY and CDR2 is FYNNEI. This CDR3 is built from 15 residues. The chain combines TRBV2 with TRBJ2-3; 8 nucleotides match TRBD1. The sequenced sample was PBMCs. This receptor was obtained from a man aged 45-60 years in good health and CMV-seropositive. The CDR3 is CASNGQGVGTDTQYF. The DNA for the CDR3 is TGTGCCAGCAATGGACAGGGTGTTGGCACAGATACGCAGTATTTT.